Presented here are 17 T cell receptor beta chains from one specimen sequenced in a study of T-cell reconstitution after alpha-beta-depleted transplantation in children. Preparation of the TCRbeta library was carried out with unique molecular identifiers. TCRdb reanalysed the PCR reads using MiXCR and keeps one entry per CDR3 protein. Altogether about a million distinct CDR3 sequences are present, around 30% being singletons, with the ten largest covering roughly 28%. The source material was PBMCs, mostly from graft donor cells, sampled 360 days after TCRalphabeta/CD19-depleted stem cell transplant. The origin of the receptors is a boy under three years old who had a stem cell transplant for SCID, so the T cells may come from the graft donor.

The chain couples TRBV7-3 to TRBJ2-3; possible D gene TRBD1, 6 bases. The V gene lost 2 bases and the J gene lost 8 bases, with 14 bases spanning the gap. CDR3 length: 14 residues. The germline V gene has CDR1 SGHTA and CDR2 FQGTGA. The CDR3 nucleotides read TGTGCCAGCAGCTTAGGACTGACACAGGGTACGCAGTATTTT. This gives the protein CASSLGLTQGTQYF.

V is TRBV5-1 and J is TRBJ1-6; D is ambiguous. The CDR3 has 18 residues. V lost 4 bases and J lost 0, with 17 bases in between. From germline, CDR1 is SGHRS and CDR2 YFSETQ. For the CDR3, the DNA is TGCGCCAGCAGCCGTGGGGTCTCCCAAAGCTCCTATAATTCACCCCTCCACTTT. This codes for CASSRGVSQSSYNSPLHF.

This chain connects TRBV18 to TRBJ1-1; no definite D call. V gave up 8 bases and J gave up 0 bases, with 10 bases separating them. This CDR3 contains 13 residues. Per the germline V gene, CDR1 is KGHSH and CDR2 is LQKENI. CDR3 sequence (DNA): TGTGCCAGCGCGAGGGAGTTGAACACTGAAGCTTTCTTT. Encoded protein: CASARELNTEAFF.

The sample holds a few counts of this clonotype. This chain joins TRBV6-2 or TRBV6-3 and TRBJ1-1, with 8 bases identical to TRBD1. V shed 5 bases and J 4 bases; nucleotides not matched to a gene: 9. CDR1 is MNHEY and CDR2 is SVGEGT in the germline V gene. The CDR3 runs 15 residues. The DNA for the CDR3 is TGTGCCAGCAGTGGAAACAGGGGGGTCGGCACTGAAGCTTTCTTT. Translation: CASSGNRGVGTEAFF.

V gene TRBV6-1 combines with J gene TRBJ2-3; D could derive from TRBD1 or TRBD2 (5 bases each). Germline CDR1 is MNHNS and CDR2 is SASEGT. Trimming cost V 6 bases and J 2 bases, with 15 bases left between them. The CDR3 has 15 amino acids. The CDR3 loop is CASSRMGTPTDTQYF. The CDR3 coding sequence is TGTGCCAGCAGCCGGATGGGGACCCCCACAGATACGCAGTATTTT.

The sample holds a few counts of this clonotype. The V call is TRBV27, the J call TRBJ1-2; D perhaps matches TRBD1 (5 bases). CDR3 length equals 16 residues. Germline V gene sequence: CDR1 MNHEY, CDR2 SMNVEV (reference sequence). Between the trimmed V and J ends, which lost 5 bases and 3 bases, there was a span of 19 bases. CDR3 region: CASSGSGTQPYYGYTF. The CDR3 DNA is TGTGCCAGCAGTGGGTCAGGGACCCAACCCTACTATGGCTACACCTTC.

The rearrangement joins TRBV20-1 to TRBJ2-1; D tentatively fits TRBD1 or TRBD2 (5 bases each). In germline, CDR1 is DFQATT, CDR2 SNEGSKA (reference sequence). Trimming took 2 bases from V and 6 from J, leaving 17 bases between them. This CDR3 comprises 15 residues. CDR3 nucleotide sequence: TGCAGTGCTAGACCGAACGTCCGGGACCCCAATGAGCAGTTCTTC. Translation gives CSARPNVRDPNEQFF.

The V call is TRBV9, the J call TRBJ2-7; D call uncertain. The CDR3 runs 15 residues. V was shortened by 0 bases and J by 3 bases, with 13 bases between the two germline ends. Germline V gene sequence: CDR1 SGDLS, CDR2 YYNGEE. The CDR3 protein is CASSVGNVRVYEQYF. DNA of the CDR3: TGTGCCAGCAGCGTAGGTAACGTCAGAGTCTACGAGCAGTACTTC.

The genes are TRBV12-3 or TRBV12-4 and TRBJ2-5; weak D call: TRBD2 (5 bases). This CDR3 region has 13 residues. V lost 3 bases and J lost 7, with 12 bases in between. The CDR3 loop is CASSFQGRGTQYF. DNA of the CDR3: TGTGCCAGCAGTTTTCAAGGCCGGGGGACCCAGTACTTC.

Only a few counts were recorded for this clonotype. V is TRBV10-2 and J is TRBJ2-1; TRBD2 might be the D (7 bases). Germline assignment: CDR1 WSHSY and CDR2 SAAADI. CDR3 length equals 13 residues. The CDR3 spells CAARGGSGNEQFF. The DNA of the CDR3 is TGCGCGGCGAGGGGGGGCTCTGGGAATGAGCAGTTCTTC.

V is TRBV5-1 and J is TRBJ2-5; the D gene could be TRBD1 or TRBD2 (5 bases each). There are 14 residues in the CDR3. In germline, CDR1 is SGHRS, CDR2 YFSETQ. The V end lost 7 bases, the J end lost 0 bases, and 13 bases lay between the germline ends. The CDR3 sequence is CASQAGTYQETQYF. The CDR3 coding sequence is TGCGCCAGCCAGGCAGGGACGTACCAAGAGACCCAGTACTTC.

The V call is TRBV10-3, the J call TRBJ2-4; D is possibly TRBD2 (5 bases). The CDR3 sequence is 16 residues long. Trimming shortened V by 0 bases and J by 0 bases, and 9 bases separated the two germline ends. Germline lookup yields CDR1 ENHRY and CDR2 SYGVKD. In DNA, the CDR3 is TGTGCCATCAGTGAGTCTCGGGGAAAAGCCAAAAACATTCAGTACTTC. As protein: CAISESRGKAKNIQYF.

This rearrangement joins TRBV7-8 to TRBJ2-7, with D hard to call. CDR1 and CDR2 from the germline V gene are SGHVS and FQNEAQ. The CDR3 has 16 residues. With 2 bases removed from V and 0 bases from J, the gap between germline ends came to 14 bases. Written as DNA, the CDR3 is TGTGCCAGCAGCTTAATAGGGCATGGAAGCTCCTACGAGCAGTACTTC. It is translated as CASSLIGHGSSYEQYF.

This clonotype came up a few times. CDR3 residues: CSVAFGRGPSYEQYF. The DNA of the CDR3 is TGCAGCGTCGCCTTCGGGCGGGGGCCCTCCTACGAGCAGTACTTC. The genes are TRBV29-1 and TRBJ2-7, with a tentative D call TRBD2 (7 bases). This CDR3 is 15 amino acids long. CDR1 and CDR2 from the germline V gene are SQVTM and ANQGSEA. Trimming shortened V by 6 bases and J by 0 bases, and 18 bases separated the two germline ends.

This chain connects TRBV7-9 to TRBJ2-5, with TRBD2 identical over 9 bases. Germline values: CDR1 SEHNR, CDR2 FQNEAQ (reference sequence). The CDR3 spans 16 residues. V lost 1 base and J lost 4; bases outside the gene matches: 7. Here the CDR3 reads CASSLGLAGPRETQYF. DNA for the CDR3: TGTGCCAGCAGCTTAGGGCTAGCGGGGCCGCGAGAGACCCAGTACTTC.

This clonotype has more than one count but fewer than ten. The gene calls are TRBV2 and TRBJ2-3, with a possible D match to TRBD1 (5 bases). From germline, CDR1 is SNHLY and CDR2 FYNNEI. CDR3 length: 15 amino acids. Trimming cost V 3 bases and J 4 bases, with 14 bases left between them. The CDR3 region is CASSEGPVYADTQYF. CDR3 coding DNA: TGTGCCAGCAGTGAGGGGCCGGTCTACGCAGATACGCAGTATTTT.

This chain connects TRBV2 to TRBJ2-3; maybe TRBD2 (6 bases). V shed 3 bases and J shed 4 bases, with 14 bases lying between them. Per germline, CDR1 SNHLY and CDR2 FYNNEI. CDR3 length: 15 residues. CDR3 DNA: TGTGCCAGCAGTGACGATCCCGGGAGTCCAGATACGCAGTATTTT. As protein: CASSDDPGSPDTQYF.